These T cell receptor beta chains were read from a single sample in a study of shared clonotypes between healthy human individuals. Libraries were prepared by immunoSEQ multiplex PCR; TCRdb keeps only in-frame clonotypes and omits some of them. Of over 2 million clones listed, about 95% are singletons. What was sequenced was naive CD8+ T cells sorted from blood. These receptors came from a man between 18 and 35 years old in good health. Both conserved end residues are part of each CDR3. A D gene is named only where the DNA matches it firmly. Size is stated for part of the rows, as once, few or many counts, or as a class when the clone is expanded.

15,TRBJ1-6,TRBV6-5,.,TRBD1,CASSYGTASNSPLHF,TGTGCCAGCAGTTACGGGACAGCCTCTAATTCACCCCTCCACTTT
15,TRBJ1-1,TRBV27,.,.,CASSPLGPRYTEAFF,TGTGCCAGCAGCCCCCTCGGTCCCCGTTACACTGAAGCTTTCTTT
13,TRBJ1-3,TRBV6-1,.,.,CASSEWKGNTIYF,TGTGCCAGCAGTGAATGGAAGGGAAACACCATATATTTT
15,TRBJ2-5,TRBV6-5,.,TRBD2,CASSYAGVVGETQYF,TGTGCCAGCAGTTACGCGGGGGTAGTAGGGGAGACCCAGTACTTC
13,TRBJ1-1,TRBV6-5,once,.,CASSPTMGTEAFF,TGTGCCAGCAGTCCCACCATGGGAACTGAAGCTTTCTTT
15,TRBJ2-7,TRBV18,.,.,CASSPGEIGPYEQYF,TGTGCCAGCTCACCAGGCGAGATTGGTCCCTACGAGCAGTACTTC
15,TRBJ1-4,TRBV6-5,once,.,CASSYAAGYNEKLFF,TGTGCCAGCAGTTACGCCGCAGGATATAATGAAAAACTGTTTTTT
16,TRBJ2-5,TRBV9,.,.,CASSVEEGSGQETQYF,TGTGCCAGCAGCGTAGAGGAGGGGTCGGGACAAGAGACCCAGTACTTC
11,TRBJ2-5,TRBV5-1,once,.,CASSSRETQYF,TGCGCCAGCAGCTCCAGGGAGACCCAGTACTTC
13,TRBJ2-5,TRBV5-6,.,TRBD2,CASTYSGEETQYF,TGTGCCAGCACCTATAGCGGGGAAGAGACCCAGTACTTC